This record looks at one T cell receptor (beta chain) sequence and its context. Its antigen is unknown. The data belong to a study of vaccination and CD4 T cells after COVID-19. The study's findings and limits: 304 of 307 vaccine-specific clones from convalescent patients were spike mono-reactive.

The study sequenced cultured CD4+ T cell DNA using the Oncomine TCR Beta short-read assay. MiXCR, applied by TCRdb to the PCR reads, yields one record per CDR3 protein. The sample consists of more than 10,000 distinct CDR3 sequences, 25% to 30% of them appearing once. V gave up 4 bases and J gave up 2 bases, with 22 bases separating them. Germline-derived CDR1 and CDR2 are KGHDR and SFDVKD. CDR3 size: 18 residues. Treatment of the sample: roughly 10-day PBMC culture with coronavirus spike peptide pools or control peptides (ViraFEST assay). Antigen-specific T cell expansion with peptide pools preceded TCR sequencing in the ViraFEST approach.

This receptor was taken from a human donor who received a COVID-19 vaccine. V gene TRBV24-1 combines with J gene TRBJ2-5; tentatively, D is TRBD1 (6 bases). The source material was CD4+ T cells from blood, cultured in vitro, sampled before SARS-CoV-2 vaccination. The CDR3 region has the DNA TGTGCCACCAGTGAGAGTTCCGGGACATTCAAGGGTCAAGAGACCCAGTACTTC. This codes for CATSESSGTFKGQETQYF.